The rows below give T cell receptor beta chains drawn from one sample of a study of CD8+ T cells in alopecia areata. Sequenced by immunoSEQ multiplex PCR; TCRdb stores in-frame clones only, minus some. The table has approximately 99,000 clones, 50% to 70% seen once. Input material: NKG2D-low CD8+ T cells sorted from blood. The source is a human donor with alopecia areata. Both conserved end residues are part of each CDR3. Each record gives: D gene, V gene, J gene, clone size, CDR3 DNA, CDR3 protein. D genes are given only for firm matches. Some rows mark clone size as missing; the rest say once, few, many or name a class of expanded clone.

>TRBD2|TRBV13|TRBJ2-3|NA
TGTGCCAGTACCGGACTAGCGGGAGGAAACACAGATACGCAGTATTTT
CASTGLAGGNTDTQYF
>TRBD1|TRBV5-6|TRBJ2-1|NA
TGTGCCAGCAGCTTGCGTTCCTGGGACAGGGTTGATGAGCAGTTCTTC
CASSLRSWDRVDEQFF
>NA|TRBV7-8|TRBJ1-5|few
TGTGCCAGCAGCTTATCCGGGGCGGGCAATCAGCCCCAGCATTTT
CASSLSGAGNQPQHF
>NA|TRBV19|TRBJ1-1|NA
TGTGCCAGTAGTGTGGGGAACACTGAAGCTTTCTTT
CASSVGNTEAFF
>TRBD1|TRBV7-8|TRBJ2-7|once
TGTGCCAGCAGCCCACAGGGGGCGAGTCTGGCCGAGCAGTACTTC
CASSPQGASLAEQYF
>NA|TRBV27|TRBJ2-7|few
TGTGCCAGCAGTTTAACCAACCGGAGGAGCTCCTACGAGCAGTACTTC
CASSLTNRRSSYEQYF
>NA|TRBV29-1|TRBJ1-4|NA
TGCAGCGTTGCTACAGGGTTTGAAAAACTGTTTTTT
CSVATGFEKLFF
>NA|TRBV19|TRBJ2-5|NA
TGTGCCAGTAGTTCCGGCAGGGGAATGGTGGAGATCCAGTACTTC
CASSSGRGMVEIQYF
>NA|TRBV28|TRBJ2-5|NA
TGTGCCAGCAGACAAATTGGACTCCAAGAGACCCAGTACTTC
CASRQIGLQETQYF
>NA|TRBV6-1|TRBJ2-2|NA
TGTGCCAGCAGCCCTGGCCGGACGGCCGGGGAGCTGTTTTTT
CASSPGRTAGELFF
>TRBD1|TRBV28|TRBJ2-7|NA
TGTGCCAGCAGCACAGGGGTGACGGCGTGGGAGCAGTACTTC
CASSTGVTAWEQYF
>NA|TRBV19|TRBJ1-1|NA
TGTGCCAGTAGTACGGAAGGACCCGATGCTTTCTTT
CASSTEGPDAFF
>NA|TRBV25-1|TRBJ1-2|NA
TGTGCCAGCCATGCGGGTGACTATGGCTACACCTTC
CASHAGDYGYTF
>NA|TRBV5-1|TRBJ2-2|NA
TGCGCCAGCAGCCTCAGGGGGGCGAACACCGGGGAGCTGTTTTTT
CASSLRGANTGELFF
>TRBD2|TRBV27|TRBJ2-5|once
TGTGCCAGCAGTCCCCTCCTTAGCGGGTACCAAGAGACCCAGTACTTC
CASSPLLSGYQETQYF
>NA|TRBV29-1|TRBJ2-7|NA
TGCAGCGTTGAAGATAGTCGGCAGGGAAGCCTCTTC
CSVEDSRQGSLF
>TRBD1|TRBV11-2|TRBJ2-4|NA
TGTGCCAGCAGCTCCGGGACAGGCCAAACGAAAAACATTCAGTACTTC
CASSSGTGQTKNIQYF
>NA|TRBV29-1|TRBJ2-7|NA
TGCAGCGTAGGCAGGGATCCAAACGAGCAGTACTTC
CSVGRDPNEQYF
>NA|TRBV7-8|TRBJ1-2|NA
TGTGCCAGCAGCTTTGGGACCGAGATGGGGCGGACTAACTATGGCTACACCTTC
CASSFGTEMGRTNYGYTF
>TRBD1|TRBV7-4|TRBJ1-1|NA
TGTGCCAGCAGCTTAGAGGGGGCGGACACTGAAGCTTTCTTT
CASSLEGADTEAFF
>NA|TRBV7-9|TRBJ2-7|NA
TGTGCCAGCAGCTTACGGGACGACAAACCAGCCTACGAGCAGTACTTC
CASSLRDDKPAYEQYF
>TRBD1|TRBV19|TRBJ1-1|once
TGTGCCAGTAGTACAGGGGGCGGTGGCACTGAAGCTTTCTTT
CASSTGGGGTEAFF
>NA|TRBV27|TRBJ2-1|NA
TGTGCCAGCGGTGGCGGTGAGCAGTTCTTC
CASGGGEQFF
>NA|TRBV7-9|TRBJ2-5|NA
TGTGCCAGCCGGGTCCAAGAGACCCAGTACTTC
CASRVQETQYF
>TRBD2|TRBV30|TRBJ2-1|NA
TGTGCCTGGACCCCCGGGACTAATAAAGCCTACAATGAGCAGTTCTTC
CAWTPGTNKAYNEQFF
>NA|TRBV5-1|TRBJ1-2|NA
TGCGCCAGCAGCCCCGAAATCGGGCAGGGGCGAGCTAACTATGGCTACACCTTC
CASSPEIGQGRANYGYTF
>NA|TRBV14|TRBJ2-7|NA
TGTGCCAGCAGCCAAGAGTGGGGCAGCTCCTACGAGCAGTACTTC
CASSQEWGSSYEQYF
>TRBD2|TRBV28|TRBJ2-1|few
TGTGCCAGCAGTACCCGGACTAGCGAGAACAATGAGCAGTTCTTC
CASSTRTSENNEQFF
>NA|TRBV4-2|TRBJ2-1|NA
TGTGCCAGCAGCCAACCCTGGGGGGAGCGTCGGGTTGAGCAGTTCTTC
CASSQPWGERRVEQFF
>TRBD2|TRBV11-2|TRBJ2-7|NA
TGTGCCAGCAGCTTAGCTAGCGGGAGTAGCTACGAGCAGTACTTC
CASSLASGSSYEQYF
>NA|TRBV6-4|TRBJ1-1|NA
TGTGCCAGCAGCTCCTCGGCGAACACTGAAGCTTTCTTT
CASSSSANTEAFF
>NA|TRBV5-6|TRBJ2-7|NA
TGTGCCAGCAGCTTGAAGATGACATTTGAGTTGTACGAGCAGTACTTC
CASSLKMTFELYEQYF
>TRBD1|TRBV28|TRBJ2-5|NA
TGTGCCAGCAGGGGGACAGGGGGCCCGGAGACCCAGTACTTC
CASRGTGGPETQYF
>NA|TRBV5-4|TRBJ1-1|once
TGTGCCAGCAGCTTACGAGGGGCCAACACTGAAGCTTTCTTT
CASSLRGANTEAFF
>TRBD2|TRBV27|TRBJ2-2|NA
TGTGCCAGCAGTTTATCTGGGCAGGGAGGGACCGGGGAGCTGTTTTTT
CASSLSGQGGTGELFF
>NA|TRBV7-9|TRBJ2-5|NA
TGTGCCAGCAGCCACGGCGGAAGCGGCGAGACCCAGTACTTC
CASSHGGSGETQYF
>TRBD2|TRBV6-5|TRBJ2-1|once
TGTGCCAGCAGTTATTGGACTAGCGGGAGCTATGAGCAGTTCTTC
CASSYWTSGSYEQFF
>NA|TRBV19|TRBJ1-2|NA
TGTGCCAGTAGTATAGAGTTTAAGGATCCTGGCTACACCTTC
CASSIEFKDPGYTF
>NA|TRBV5-4|TRBJ2-3|once
TGTGCCAGCAGCTCGGACACAGATACGCAGTATTTT
CASSSDTDTQYF
>NA|TRBV6-5|TRBJ1-5|NA
TGTGCCAGCAGTTCGGCGTACGGCGGGCAGCATTTT
CASSSAYGGQHF
>TRBD2|TRBV29-1|TRBJ2-5|few
TGCAGCGTGAAGAGGGGAGGGTTCCAAGAGACCCAGTACTTC
CSVKRGGFQETQYF